The 21 T cell receptor beta chains given below trace back to one sample, sequenced in a study of tumor-infiltrating lymphocytes in primary liver carcinoma. The input was about 500 ng total RNA; TCR beta cDNA was made from it with a constant-region primer. Three rounds of nested multiplex PCR with slightly modified ARM-PCR produced TCR beta libraries. Running around 10 cycles apiece, the first two PCR rounds relied on TRBV1-TRBV30 forward primers together with a C-beta reverse primer. TCRdb called the multiplex PCR reads again in MiXCR, with one record for every CDR3 protein. Of some 320,000 distinct CDR3 sequences listed, roughly 60% are singletons. They got blood RNA out of unsorted whole blood and also pulled out germline DNA. The sequencing sample was made of peripheral blood. All receptors come from a middle-aged man with primary liver carcinoma and hepatitis B virus infection.

Points on this clonotype: Being one base from a much bigger clone, this may be a read error. The genes are TRBV6-2 or TRBV6-3 and TRBJ1-3; 7 bases are a match to TRBD1. The CDR3 runs 14 residues. CDR1 is MNHEY, CDR2 SVGEGT, per germline. The CDR3 nucleotides are TGTGCCTCCGCCGGGCAGGGGGTCGGAAACACCATACATTTT. Its protein product is CASAGQGVGNTIHF.

The chain uses TRBV30 and TRBJ1-3; tentatively, D is TRBD1 (5 bases). Trimming removed 5 bases at V and 2 bases at J, with 13 bases between. CDR3 size: 14 residues. Germline CDR1 is GTSNPN and CDR2 is SVGIG (reference sequence). CDR3 protein: CAWRGREAGNTIYF. The CDR3 DNA follows: TGTGCCTGGCGGGGCAGGGAGGCTGGAAACACCATATATTTT. The variable domain in full, with the rest retrieved from reference TRBV30 and TRBJ1-3, is SQTIHQWPATLVQPVGSPLSLECTVEGTSNPNLYWYRQAAGRGLQLLFYSVGIGQISSEVPQNLSASRPQDRQFILSSKKLLLSDSGFYLCAWRGREAGNTIYFGEGSWLTVV.

In regard to this clonotype: One end of the junction does not line up with germline, which may come from a read error. The chain joins TRBV11-2 to TRBJ2-1, with 7 bases aligning to TRBD1. CDR1 is SGHAT, CDR2 FQNNGV, per germline. This CDR3 spans 15 amino acids. The DNA of the CDR3 is TGTGCCTGCAGCCTCCGAAGACAGGGATGCAATGAGCAGTTCTTC. It encodes CACSLRRQGCNEQFF.

With respect to this clonotype: A much larger clone is a single base away; this may be a read error. Because it lacks the conserved phenylalanine or tryptophan at the end, this CDR3 is likely a read error. V gene TRBV4-1 combines with J gene TRBJ1-2; TRBD1 aligns across 9 bases. CDR1 and CDR2 from the germline V gene are MGHRA and YSYEKL. The CDR3 spans 14 residues. The J segment lost 4 bases and the V segment lost 4 bases, leaving 4 bases of the junction unmatched. CDR3 in DNA: TGCGCCAGCAGCCTGGACAGGGGCGGCTATGGCTACACCTTG. It codes for CASSLDRGGYGYTL.

Worth noting for this clonotype: At one end the junction does not follow the germline gene, possibly because of a read error. The chain couples TRBV6-1 to TRBJ2-1; D remains ambiguous. The CDR3 sequence is 13 residues long. Germline CDR1 is MNHNS and CDR2 is SASEGT. CDR3: CASSGQLYSEQFF. The CDR3 region has the DNA TGTGCCAGCTCCGGTCAGCTCTACAGTGAGCAGTTCTTC.

This clonotype has just a few counts. This sequence joins TRBV25-1 and TRBJ2-7; TRBD1 is a possible D gene (5 bases). Trimming removed 4 bases at V and 0 bases at J, with 10 bases between. Germline-derived CDR1 and CDR2 are MGHDK and SYGVNS. The CDR3 is 14 residues long. Written as DNA, the CDR3 is TGTGCCAGCAGTGGATCAGGGTACTCCTACGAGCAGTACTTC. Amino acids: CASSGSGYSYEQYF.

Comment on this clonotype: Since a much larger clone is just one base distant, this may be a read error. The chain is built from TRBV6-2 or TRBV6-3 and TRBJ1-5; D unclear. The V gene's germline CDR1 is MNHEY and CDR2 SVGEGT. The CDR3 has 12 amino acids. This chain's CDR3 is CVSSLDLQPQHF. CDR3 nucleotide sequence: TGTGTCAGCAGTTTGGACCTCCAGCCCCAGCATTTT.

This clonotype was picked up one time. Here the CDR3 omits its conserved ending phenylalanine or tryptophan, so a read error is the likely source. The chain combines TRBV5-1 with TRBJ2-5; 9 bases align to TRBD2. V trimming: 8 bases; J trimming: 5 bases; junction bases outside the gene matches: 7. The germline V gene encodes CDR1 SGHRS and CDR2 YFSETQ. This CDR3 is 13 amino acids long. CDR3 in amino acids: CARTASGTETQYL. CDR3 nucleotides: TGCGCCAGAACCGCTAGCGGGACGGAGACCCAGTACCTC.

Comment on this clonotype: Relative to the germline gene, one junction end is altered; a read error may explain this. V gene TRBV10-2 combines with J gene TRBJ2-7; D unclear. CDR3 length: 15 amino acids. CDR1 WSHSY and CDR2 SAAADI come from the germline V gene. CDR3 in DNA: TGCGCCAGCGGTGATATAGGCATGGTGACCTACGAGCAGTACTTC. Translating it yields CASGDIGMVTYEQYF.

As to this clonotype: This may be a read error, as it is one base from a much larger clone. The rearrangement uses TRBV6-1 and TRBJ2-2; 7 nucleotides agree with TRBD2. This CDR3 contains 14 residues. The V gene's germline CDR1 is MNHNS and CDR2 SASEGT. As DNA, the CDR3 is TGTGCCAGCACGCCAGCGGGGTACACCGGGAAGCTGTTTTTT. This translates into CASTPAGYTGKLFF.

The rearrangement uses TRBV6-2 or TRBV6-3 and TRBJ2-7; TRBD2 might be the D (5 bases). Per germline, CDR1 MNHEY and CDR2 SVGEGT. V lost 7 bases and J lost 5, with 21 bases in between. This CDR3 contains 15 residues. CDR3: CASTSRETGRDEQYF. CDR3 coding DNA: TGTGCCAGCACGTCAAGGGAAACTGGGAGAGACGAGCAGTACTTC.

This clonotype was recorded only once. In DNA, the CDR3 is TGTGCCAGAGGGGCCGCTCGTAATGGAAACACCATATATTTT. As protein: CARGAARNGNTIYF. The chain recombines TRBV7-2 with TRBJ1-3; D might be TRBD1 (5 bases). The CDR3 length is 14 residues. Trimming took off 9 bases at V and 3 bases at J, with 15 bases between the two ends. Germline V gene sequence: CDR1 SGHTA, CDR2 FQGNSA.

This clonotype has only one observation. This could be a read error, since a much larger clone is one nucleotide away. Given the absence of the conserved phenylalanine or tryptophan at the CDR3 end, a read error is likely. The rearrangement joins TRBV6-2 or TRBV6-3 to TRBJ2-1; D ambiguous. Germline loops: CDR1 MNHEY, CDR2 SVGEGT. V was clipped by 5 bases and J by 7 bases, with 12 bases between them. The CDR3 is made up of 13 amino acids. The CDR3 DNA follows: TGTGCCAGCAGTGCCCCTGAGGTTAATGAGCAGTTCTTA. Translating it yields CASSAPEVNEQFL.

This clonotype was counted a single time. The chain employs TRBV10-3 and TRBJ2-3; weak D call: TRBD1 (7 bases). Per germline, CDR1 ENHRY and CDR2 SYGVKD. V shed 10 bases and J shed 4 bases, with 21 bases lying between them. This CDR3 is built from 15 residues. The CDR3 region is CATSESSGGSDTQYF. CDR3 DNA: TGTGCCACCAGCGAGTCGTCAGGGGGGTCAGATACGCAGTATTTT.

Concerning this clonotype: Just one base apart from a much larger clone, this may be a read error. This chain uses TRBV12-3 or TRBV12-4 with TRBJ2-3; TRBD1 agrees at 7 bases. This CDR3 is built from 13 residues. Trimming removed 11 bases from V and 0 bases from J; junction bases left unmatched: 5. CDR3 DNA sequence: TGTGCCGCCGGACAGGCCAGCACAGATACGCAGTATTTT. Its translation is CAAGQASTDTQYF.

With regard to this clonotype: This may be a read error: a much more frequent sequence differs by one nucleotide. The V gene is TRBV4-2, the J gene TRBJ2-5; possibly TRBD2 for D (7 bases). The V and J ends lost 0 bases and 7 bases respectively, with 18 bases between them. The germline V gene has CDR1 LGHNA and CDR2 YNFKEQ. The CDR3 length is 16 residues. This chain's CDR3 is CASSQDDRKGEGTQYF. DNA of the CDR3: TGTGCCAGCAGCCAAGACGACAGGAAAGGGGAGGGGACCCAGTACTTC.

Concerning this clonotype: This may arise from a read error, as a much more abundant clone is one base away. The chain has TRBV4-2 and TRBJ2-1; 8 bases align to TRBD2. Germline V CDR1 and CDR2: LGHNA, YNFKEQ. CDR3 length: 18 amino acids. For the CDR3, the DNA is TGTGCCAGCAGCCAAGAGGGTAGCGGGATTTTTAACTACAGTGAGCAGTTCTTC. The encoded protein is CASSQEGSGIFNYSEQFF.

J is TRBJ2-2 and V is TRBV5-1; D not resolved. This CDR3 region has 16 residues. CDR1 is SGHRS, CDR2 YFSETQ, per germline. V was clipped by 5 bases and J by 0 bases, with 14 bases between them. The CDR3 sequence is CASSSSVVANTGELFF. The CDR3 nucleotides are TGCGCCAGCAGTTCCTCAGTTGTTGCGAACACCGGGGAGCTGTTTTTT. The full variable domain, rest sourced from reference TRBV5-1 and TRBJ2-2, is KAGVTQTPRYLIKTRGQQVTLSCSPISGHRSVSWYQQTPGQGLQFLFEYFSETQRNKGNFPGRFSGRQFSNSRSEMNVSTLELGDSALYLCASSSSVVANTGELFFGEGSRLTVL.

As to this clonotype: At one of its ends the junction is not consistent with the germline gene, which may arise from a read error. V gene TRBV11-2 combines with J gene TRBJ1-4; TRBD1 matches at 7 bases. Germline loops: CDR1 SGHAT, CDR2 FQNNGV. The CDR3 totals 15 residues. CDR3 residues: CTSSSQGGADEKLVF. The CDR3 coding sequence is TGTACCAGCAGCTCCCAGGGGGGAGCTGATGAAAAACTGGTTTTT.

Note on this clonotype: This may stem from a read error, because a much larger clone lies one nucleotide away. The chain uses TRBV29-1 and TRBJ2-3; 10 nucleotides align to TRBD2. CDR3 length: 17 amino acids. V dropped 6 bases and J dropped 4; count of bases not matched to a gene: 16. The V gene's germline CDR1 is SQVTM and CDR2 ANQGSEA. The DNA of the CDR3 is TGCAGCGTGGTTCTAGCGGGGGCCTTAGGATGGGCAGATACGCAGTATTTT. It translates to CSVVLAGALGWADTQYF.

A single count supports this clonotype. This may stem from a read error, because a much larger clone lies one nucleotide away. The V and J genes are TRBV12-3 or TRBV12-4 and TRBJ1-2, with 7 bases aligning to TRBD1. The CDR3 contains 14 residues. Here the CDR3 DNA reads TGTGCCAGCAGTATTTCCGGGACAGACTATGGCTACTCCTTC. Protein sequence: CASSISGTDYGYSF.